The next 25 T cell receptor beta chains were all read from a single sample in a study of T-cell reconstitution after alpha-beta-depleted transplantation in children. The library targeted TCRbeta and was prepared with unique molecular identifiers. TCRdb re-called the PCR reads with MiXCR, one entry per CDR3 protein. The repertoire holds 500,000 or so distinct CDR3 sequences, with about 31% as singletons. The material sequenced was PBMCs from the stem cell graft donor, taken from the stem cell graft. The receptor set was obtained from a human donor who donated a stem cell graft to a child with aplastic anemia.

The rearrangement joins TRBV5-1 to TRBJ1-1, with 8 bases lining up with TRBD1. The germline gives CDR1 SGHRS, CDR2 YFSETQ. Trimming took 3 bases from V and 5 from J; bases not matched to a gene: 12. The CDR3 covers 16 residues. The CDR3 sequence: CASSSIGQGGGTEAFF. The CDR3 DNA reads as TGCGCCAGCAGCTCCATCGGACAGGGCGGAGGGACTGAAGCTTTCTTT.

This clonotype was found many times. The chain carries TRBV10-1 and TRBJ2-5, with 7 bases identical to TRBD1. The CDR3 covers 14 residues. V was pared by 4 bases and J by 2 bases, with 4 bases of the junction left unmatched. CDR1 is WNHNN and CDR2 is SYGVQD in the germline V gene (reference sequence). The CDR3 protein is CASSGQGLQETQYF. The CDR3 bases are TGCGCCAGCAGTGGACAGGGCCTTCAAGAGACCCAGTACTTC.

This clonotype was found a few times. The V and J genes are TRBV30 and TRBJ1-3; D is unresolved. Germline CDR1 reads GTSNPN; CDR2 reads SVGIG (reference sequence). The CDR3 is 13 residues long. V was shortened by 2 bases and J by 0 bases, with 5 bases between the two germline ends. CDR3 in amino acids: CAWSRVSGNTIYF. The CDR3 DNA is TGTGCCTGGAGTCGGGTCTCTGGAAACACCATATATTTT.

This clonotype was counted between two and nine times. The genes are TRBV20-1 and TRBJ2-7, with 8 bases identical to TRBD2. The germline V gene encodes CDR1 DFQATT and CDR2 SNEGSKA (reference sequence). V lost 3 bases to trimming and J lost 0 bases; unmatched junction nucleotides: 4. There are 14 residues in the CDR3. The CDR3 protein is CSASREGSSYEQYF. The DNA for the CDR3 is TGCAGTGCTAGCCGGGAGGGTAGCTCCTACGAGCAGTACTTC.

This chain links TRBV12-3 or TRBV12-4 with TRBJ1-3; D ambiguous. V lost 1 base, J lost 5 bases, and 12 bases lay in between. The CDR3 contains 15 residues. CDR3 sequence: CASSLVERNRNTIYF. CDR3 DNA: TGTGCCAGCAGTTTAGTGGAACGAAATAGAAACACCATATATTTT.

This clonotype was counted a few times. CDR3 in DNA: TGTGCCAGCAGCTTACAGGGGGATCAAGAGACCCAGTACTTC. Protein product: CASSLQGDQETQYF. J is TRBJ2-5 and V is TRBV7-3, with 7 nucleotides matching TRBD1. The CDR3 covers 14 residues. With 2 bases clipped from V and 2 bases from J, the junction kept 2 bases outside the gene matches. Germline lookup yields CDR1 SGHTA and CDR2 FQGTGA.

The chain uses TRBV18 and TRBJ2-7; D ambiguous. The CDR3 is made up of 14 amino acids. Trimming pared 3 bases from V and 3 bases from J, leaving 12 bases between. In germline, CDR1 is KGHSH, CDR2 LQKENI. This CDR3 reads CASSPSRADYEQYF. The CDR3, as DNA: TGTGCCAGCTCACCGTCTAGGGCCGACTACGAGCAGTACTTC. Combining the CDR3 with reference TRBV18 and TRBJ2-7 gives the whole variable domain NAGVMQNPRHLVRRRGQEARLRCSPMKGHSHVYWYRQLPEEGLKFMVYLQKENIIDESGMPKERFSAEFPKEGPSILRIQQVVRGDSAAYFCASSPSRADYEQYFGPGTRLTVT.

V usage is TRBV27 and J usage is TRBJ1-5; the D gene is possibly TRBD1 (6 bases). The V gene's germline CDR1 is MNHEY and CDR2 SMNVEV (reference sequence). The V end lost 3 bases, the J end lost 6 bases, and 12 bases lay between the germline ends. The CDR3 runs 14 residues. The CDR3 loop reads CASSFLGAGQPQHF. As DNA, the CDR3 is TGTGCCAGCAGTTTCTTGGGGGCCGGTCAGCCCCAGCATTTT.

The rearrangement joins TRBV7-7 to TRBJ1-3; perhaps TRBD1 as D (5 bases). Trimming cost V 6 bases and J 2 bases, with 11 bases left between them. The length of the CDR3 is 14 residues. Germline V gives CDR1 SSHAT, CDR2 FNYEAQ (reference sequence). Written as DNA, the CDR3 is TGTGCCAGCAGGATTGGGGGGGCTGGAAACACCATATATTTT. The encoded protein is CASRIGGAGNTIYF.

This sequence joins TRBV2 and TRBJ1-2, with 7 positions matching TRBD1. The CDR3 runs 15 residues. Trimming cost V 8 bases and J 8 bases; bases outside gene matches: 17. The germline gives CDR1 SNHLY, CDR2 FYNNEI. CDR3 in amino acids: CASVSGTDLLGGYTF. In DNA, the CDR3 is TGTGCCAGCGTATCCGGGACAGATCTTTTGGGCGGCTACACCTTC.

Written as DNA, the CDR3 is TGTGCCAGCAGCCCCATCCCGGGACAGGGGATTGAAGCTTTCTTT. Its protein is CASSPIPGQGIEAFF. V and J are TRBV6-5 and TRBJ1-1, with TRBD1 identical over 10 bases. V was clipped by 6 bases and J by 7 bases; unmatched bases: 11. This CDR3 spans 15 amino acids. Germline CDR1 reads MNHEY; CDR2 reads SVGAGI.

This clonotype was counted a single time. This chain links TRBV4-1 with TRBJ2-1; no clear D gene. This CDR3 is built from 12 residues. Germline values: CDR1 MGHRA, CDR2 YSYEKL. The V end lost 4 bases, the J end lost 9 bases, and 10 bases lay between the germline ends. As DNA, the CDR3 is TGCGCCAGCAGCCCCGAATGGGGTGAGCAGTTCTTC. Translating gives CASSPEWGEQFF.

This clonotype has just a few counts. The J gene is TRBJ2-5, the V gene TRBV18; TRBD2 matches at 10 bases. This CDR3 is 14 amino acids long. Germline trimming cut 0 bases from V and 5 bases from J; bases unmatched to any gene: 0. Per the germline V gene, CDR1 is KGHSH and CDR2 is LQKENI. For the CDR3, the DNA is TGTGCCAGCTCACCACCTAGCGGGAGGGAGACCCAGTACTTC. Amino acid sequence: CASSPPSGRETQYF.

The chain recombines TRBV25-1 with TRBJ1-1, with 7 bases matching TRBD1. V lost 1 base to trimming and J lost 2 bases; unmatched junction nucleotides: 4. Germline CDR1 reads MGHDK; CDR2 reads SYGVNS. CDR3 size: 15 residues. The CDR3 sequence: CASSEWDSSNTEAFF. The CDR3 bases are TGTGCCAGCAGTGAATGGGACAGCAGCAACACTGAAGCTTTCTTT.

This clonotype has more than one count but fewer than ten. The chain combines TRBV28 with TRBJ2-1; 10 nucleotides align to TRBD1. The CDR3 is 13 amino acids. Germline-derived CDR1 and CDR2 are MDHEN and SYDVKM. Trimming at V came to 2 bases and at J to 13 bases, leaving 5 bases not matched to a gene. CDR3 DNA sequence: TGTGCCAGCAGTTTAACCGGGACAGGGGATCAGTTCTTC. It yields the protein CASSLTGTGDQFF.

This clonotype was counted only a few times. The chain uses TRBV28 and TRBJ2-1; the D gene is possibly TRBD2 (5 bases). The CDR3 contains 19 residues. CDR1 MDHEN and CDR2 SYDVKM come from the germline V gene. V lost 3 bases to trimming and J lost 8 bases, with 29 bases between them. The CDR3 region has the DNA TGTGCCAGCAGTTTCCCCCAATCACAGAGCGCTACGCGGGTAGATGAGCAGTTCTTC. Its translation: CASSFPQSQSATRVDEQFF. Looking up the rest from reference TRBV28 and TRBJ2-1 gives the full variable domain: DVKVTQSSRYLVKRTGEKVFLECVQDMDHENMFWYRQDPGLGLRLIYFSYDVKMKEKGDIPEGYSVSREKKERFSLILESASTNQTSMYLCASSFPQSQSATRVDEQFFGPGTRLTVL.

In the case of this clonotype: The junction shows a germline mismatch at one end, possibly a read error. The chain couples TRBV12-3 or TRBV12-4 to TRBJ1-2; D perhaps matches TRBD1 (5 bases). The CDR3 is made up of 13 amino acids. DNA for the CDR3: TGTGCCAGCAGCTTAGGGACCTCTAATGGCTACACCTTC. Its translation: CASSLGTSNGYTF.

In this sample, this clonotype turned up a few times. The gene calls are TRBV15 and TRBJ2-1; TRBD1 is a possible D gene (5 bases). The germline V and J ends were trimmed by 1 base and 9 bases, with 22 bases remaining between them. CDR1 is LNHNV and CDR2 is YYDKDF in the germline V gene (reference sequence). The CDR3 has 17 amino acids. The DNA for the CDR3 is TGTGCCACCAGCAGAGGAATGGGGCGGAGAGCCGTGGGTGAGCAGTTCTTC. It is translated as CATSRGMGRRAVGEQFF.

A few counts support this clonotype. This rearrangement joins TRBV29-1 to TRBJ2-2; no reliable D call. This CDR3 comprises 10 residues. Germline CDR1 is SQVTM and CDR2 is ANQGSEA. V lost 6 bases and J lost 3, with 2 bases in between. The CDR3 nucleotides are TGCAGCGTGGACACCGGGGAGCTGTTTTTT. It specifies CSVDTGELFF.

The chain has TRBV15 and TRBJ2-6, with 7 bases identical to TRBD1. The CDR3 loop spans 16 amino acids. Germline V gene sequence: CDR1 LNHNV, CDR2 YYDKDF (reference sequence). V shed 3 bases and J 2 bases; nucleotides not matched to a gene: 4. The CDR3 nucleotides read TGTGCCACCAGCAGGTCGACAGGGACTGGGGCCAACGTCCTGACTTTC. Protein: CATSRSTGTGANVLTF. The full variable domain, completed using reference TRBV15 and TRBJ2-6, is DAMVIQNPRYQVTQFGKPVTLSCSQTLNHNVMYWYQQKSSQAPKLLFHYYDKDFNNEADTPDNFQSRRPNTSFCFLDIRSPGLGDTAMYLCATSRSTGTGANVLTFGAGSRLTVL.

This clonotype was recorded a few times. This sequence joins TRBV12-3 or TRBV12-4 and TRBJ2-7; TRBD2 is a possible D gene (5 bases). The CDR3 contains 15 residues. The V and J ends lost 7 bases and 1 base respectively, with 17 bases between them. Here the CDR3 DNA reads TGTGCCAGCACCCCTGGCGGGCTATTTTCCTACGAGCAGTACTTC. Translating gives CASTPGGLFSYEQYF.

The CDR3 region has the DNA TGCGCCAGCAGCGACGACCCGACAGGAACCTATGGCTACACCTTC. Protein product: CASSDDPTGTYGYTF. The chain joins TRBV5-1 to TRBJ1-2, with D possibly TRBD1 on 6 matching bases. Trimming left V 4 bases short and J 4 bases short, with 17 bases between. The length of the CDR3 is 15 residues. The germline V gene has CDR1 SGHRS and CDR2 YFSETQ.

CDR3 bases: TGTGCCAGCAGCTCAACTCTAGCACCCAGCGATACGCAGTATTTT. This sequence encodes CASSSTLAPSDTQYF. The chain links TRBV7-3 to TRBJ2-3; a possible D gene is TRBD2 (5 bases). Germline CDR1 and CDR2: SGHTA and FQGTGA. The CDR3 length is 15 residues. V lost 4 bases to trimming and J lost 6 bases, with 17 bases between them.

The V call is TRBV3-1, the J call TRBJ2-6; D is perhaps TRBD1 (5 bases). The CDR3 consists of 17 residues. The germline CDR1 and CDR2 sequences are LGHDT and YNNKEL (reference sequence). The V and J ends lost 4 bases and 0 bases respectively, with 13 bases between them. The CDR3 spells CASSPRTRRSGANVLTF. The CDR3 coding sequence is TGTGCCAGCAGCCCGAGGACACGACGCTCTGGGGCCAACGTCCTGACTTTC.

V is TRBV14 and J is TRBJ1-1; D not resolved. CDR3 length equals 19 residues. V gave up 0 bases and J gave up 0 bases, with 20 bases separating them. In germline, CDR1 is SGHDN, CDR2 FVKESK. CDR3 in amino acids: CASSQDLRYFYDMNTEAFF. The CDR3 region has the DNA TGTGCCAGCAGCCAAGACCTACGGTACTTCTATGATATGAACACTGAAGCTTTCTTT.